A single sample is the source of the 5 T cell receptor beta chains below, sequenced in a study of shared clonotypes between healthy human individuals. The protocol was immunoSEQ multiplex PCR, while the TCRdb copy is restricted to in-frame clones and leaves out a portion. The table has about 1 million clones, about 77% seen once. Sequences were obtained from memory CD4+ T cells sorted from blood. The subset was: CD45RA-negative fraction. These receptors all come from a man in his late teens or twenties in good health.

The chain carries TRBV9 and TRBJ2-2, with D unresolved. The CDR3 contains 15 residues. V lost 2 bases and J lost 1, with 9 bases in between. The V gene's germline CDR1 is SGDLS and CDR2 YYNGEE. In DNA form, the CDR3 reads TGTGCCAGCAGCGTCGGCCGGATGAACACCGGGGAGCTGTTTTTT. Protein sequence: CASSVGRMNTGELFF. The complete variable domain, with remaining parts taken from reference TRBV9 and TRBJ2-2, reads DSGVTQTPKHLITATGQRVTLRCSPRSGDLSVYWYQQSLDQGLQFLIQYYNGEERAKGNILERFSAQQFPDLHSELNLSSLELGDSALYFCASSVGRMNTGELFFGEGSRLTVL.

The chain combines TRBV19 with TRBJ2-4, with a possible D match to TRBD1 (6 bases). This CDR3 is 13 amino acids long. Germline values: CDR1 LNHDA, CDR2 SQIVND (reference sequence). Trimming removed 3 bases at V and 8 bases at J, with 11 bases between. The CDR3 protein is CASSMGAGYIQYF. The CDR3 bases are TGTGCCAGTAGTATGGGGGCTGGGTACATTCAGTACTTC.

This clone was counted ten times or more. The chain is built from TRBV5-1 and TRBJ2-1; 12 nucleotides agree with TRBD2. The junction had 5 bases not matched to a gene; V was cut back by 0 bases and J by 7 bases. Germline V lookup: CDR1 SGHRS, CDR2 YFSETQ. The CDR3 extends over 16 amino acids. CDR3 in DNA: TGCGCCAGCAGCTTGGCTAGCGGGGGGGCCGAGAATGAGCAGTTCTTC. This sequence encodes CASSLASGGAENEQFF.

The chain links TRBV11-2 to TRBJ2-3; 9 nucleotides align to TRBD2. This CDR3 has 16 amino acids. The V segment lost 4 bases and the J segment 6 bases; nucleotides outside the gene matches: 11. CDR1 SGHAT and CDR2 FQNNGV come from the germline V gene. The CDR3 DNA is TGTGCCAGCAGCTCCTTAAGGGCGGGGGGGCAGGATACGCAGTATTTT. This encodes CASSSLRAGGQDTQYF.

V usage is TRBV2 and J usage is TRBJ2-7, with D perhaps TRBD1 (6 bases). Trimming removed 6 bases from V and 1 base from J, with 10 bases in between. Per germline, CDR1 SNHLY and CDR2 FYNNEI. This CDR3 is built from 13 residues. The CDR3 DNA reads as TGTGCCAGCAGAGGCGGACAGTCCTACGAGCAGTACTTC. This codes for CASRGGQSYEQYF.